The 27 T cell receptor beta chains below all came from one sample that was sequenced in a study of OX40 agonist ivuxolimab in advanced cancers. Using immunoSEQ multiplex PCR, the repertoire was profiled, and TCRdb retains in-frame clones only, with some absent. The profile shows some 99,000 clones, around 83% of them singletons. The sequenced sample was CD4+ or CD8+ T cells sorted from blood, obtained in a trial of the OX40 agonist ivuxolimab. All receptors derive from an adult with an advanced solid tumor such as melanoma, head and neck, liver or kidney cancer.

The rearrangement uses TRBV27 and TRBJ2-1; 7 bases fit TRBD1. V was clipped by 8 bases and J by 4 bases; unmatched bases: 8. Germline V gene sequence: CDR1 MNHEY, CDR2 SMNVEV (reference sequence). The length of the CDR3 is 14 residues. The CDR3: CASARQGSYNEQFF. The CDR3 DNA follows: TGTGCCAGCGCAAGACAGGGATCGTACAATGAGCAGTTCTTC.

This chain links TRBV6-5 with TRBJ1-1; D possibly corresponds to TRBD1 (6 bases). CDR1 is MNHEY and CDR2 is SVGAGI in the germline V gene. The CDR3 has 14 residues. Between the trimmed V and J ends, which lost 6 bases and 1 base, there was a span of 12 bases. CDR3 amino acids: CASRFRGSNTEAFF. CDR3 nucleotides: TGTGCCAGCAGATTCAGGGGTTCGAACACTGAAGCTTTCTTT.

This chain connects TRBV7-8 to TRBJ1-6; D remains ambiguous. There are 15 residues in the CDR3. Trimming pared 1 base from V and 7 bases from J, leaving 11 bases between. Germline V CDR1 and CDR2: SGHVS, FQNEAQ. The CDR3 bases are TGTGCCAGCAGCTTAGTTTCCAGCGGGAATTCACCCCTCCACTTT. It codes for CASSLVSSGNSPLHF.

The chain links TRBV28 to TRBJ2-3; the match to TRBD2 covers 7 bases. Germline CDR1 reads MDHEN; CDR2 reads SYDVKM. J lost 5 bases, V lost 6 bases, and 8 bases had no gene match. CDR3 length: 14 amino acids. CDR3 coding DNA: TGTGCCAGCAGCAAGCTCGGGGGGAGAGATACGCAGTATTTT. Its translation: CASSKLGGRDTQYF. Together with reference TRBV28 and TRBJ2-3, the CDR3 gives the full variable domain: DVKVTQSSRYLVKRTGEKVFLECVQDMDHENMFWYRQDPGLGLRLIYFSYDVKMKEKGDIPEGYSVSREKKERFSLILESASTNQTSMYLCASSKLGGRDTQYFGPGTRLTVL.

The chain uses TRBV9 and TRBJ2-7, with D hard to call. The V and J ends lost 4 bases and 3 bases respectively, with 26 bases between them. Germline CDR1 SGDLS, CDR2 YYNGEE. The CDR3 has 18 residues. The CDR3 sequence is CASSPSIREPTRHYEQYF. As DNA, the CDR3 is TGTGCCAGCAGCCCAAGTATCCGAGAACCCACACGACACTACGAGCAGTACTTC.

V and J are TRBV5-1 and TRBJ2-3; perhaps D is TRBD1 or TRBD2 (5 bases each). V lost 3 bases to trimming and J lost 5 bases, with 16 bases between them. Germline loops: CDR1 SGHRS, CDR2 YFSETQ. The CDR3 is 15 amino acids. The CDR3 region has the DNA TGCGCCAGCAGCTGGACGTGGGGCGCGGGAGATACGCAGTATTTT. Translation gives CASSWTWGAGDTQYF.

The CDR3 loop is CASSSLQGWNGYTF. CDR3 nucleotides: TGTGCCAGCAGCTCCCTCCAGGGTTGGAATGGCTACACCTTC. This chain uses TRBV7-9 with TRBJ1-2; D is possibly TRBD1 (5 bases). Deletions cut 4 bases from V and 6 bases from J, with 15 bases between. The CDR3 is 14 amino acids. Germline V CDR1 and CDR2: SEHNR, FQNEAQ (reference sequence).

For the CDR3, the DNA is TGTGCCAGCAGCTTAGATGGACAGGCCTACGAGCAGTACTTC. It is translated as CASSLDGQAYEQYF. The genes are TRBV7-2 and TRBJ2-7, with 7 bases matching TRBD1. V gave up 1 base and J gave up 2 bases; unmatched junction bases: 2. This CDR3 is built from 14 residues. Looked up from germline, CDR1 is SGHTA and CDR2 is FQGNSA. Together with reference TRBV7-2 and TRBJ2-7, the CDR3 gives the full variable domain: GAGVSQSPSNKVTEKGKDVELRCDPISGHTALYWYRQSLGQGLEFLIYFQGNSAPDKSGLPSDRFSAERTGGSVSTLTIQRTQQEDSAVYLCASSLDGQAYEQYFGPGTRLTVT.

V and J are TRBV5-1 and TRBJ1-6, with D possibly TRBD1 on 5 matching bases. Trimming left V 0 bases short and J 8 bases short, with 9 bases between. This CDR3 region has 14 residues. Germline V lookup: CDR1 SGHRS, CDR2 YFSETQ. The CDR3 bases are TGCGCCAGCAGCTTGGATGACAGTTATTCACCCCTCCACTTT. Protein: CASSLDDSYSPLHF.

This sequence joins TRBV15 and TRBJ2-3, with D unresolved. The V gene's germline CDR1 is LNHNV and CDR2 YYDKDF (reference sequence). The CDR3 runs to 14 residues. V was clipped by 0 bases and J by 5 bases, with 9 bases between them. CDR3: CATSRDPNRDTQYF. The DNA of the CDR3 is TGTGCCACCAGCAGAGACCCAAATAGAGATACGCAGTATTTT.

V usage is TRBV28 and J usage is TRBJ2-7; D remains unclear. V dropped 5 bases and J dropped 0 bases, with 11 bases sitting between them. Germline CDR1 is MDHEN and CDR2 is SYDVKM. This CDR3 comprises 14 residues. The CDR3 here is CASSPRRASYEQYF. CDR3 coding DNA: TGTGCCAGCAGTCCCCGACGGGCCTCCTACGAGCAGTACTTC.

The CDR3 protein is CASSLARSFGYSPLHF. As DNA, the CDR3 is TGTGCCAGCAGCTTAGCGCGCTCTTTCGGCTACTCACCCCTCCACTTT. The J gene is TRBJ1-6, the V gene TRBV7-8; no firm D call. The V gene lost 0 bases and the J gene lost 10 bases, with 16 bases spanning the gap. This CDR3 contains 16 residues. From germline, CDR1 is SGHVS and CDR2 FQNEAQ.

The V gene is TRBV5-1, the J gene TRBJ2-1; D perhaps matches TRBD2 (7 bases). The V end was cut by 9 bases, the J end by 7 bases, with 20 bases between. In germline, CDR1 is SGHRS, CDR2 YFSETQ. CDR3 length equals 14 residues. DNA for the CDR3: TGCGCCACCGGGCGGGGGCCCCCTATGAATGAGCAGTTCTTC. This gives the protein CATGRGPPMNEQFF.

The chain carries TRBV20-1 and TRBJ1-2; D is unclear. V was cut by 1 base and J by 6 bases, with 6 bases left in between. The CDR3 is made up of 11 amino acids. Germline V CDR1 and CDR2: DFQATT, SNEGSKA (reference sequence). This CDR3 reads CSARVPDGYTF. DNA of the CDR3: TGCAGTGCTAGAGTGCCCGATGGCTACACCTTC.

The chain's CDR3 is CASSIGGGRTNTEAFF. For the CDR3, the DNA is TGTGCCAGTAGTATAGGCGGGGGCAGGACGAACACTGAAGCTTTCTTT. V usage is TRBV19 and J usage is TRBJ1-1; D perhaps matches TRBD1 (6 bases). The germline V and J ends were trimmed by 1 base and 1 base, with 13 bases remaining between them. CDR1 and CDR2 (germline): LNHDA, SQIVND (reference sequence). The CDR3 has 16 amino acids.

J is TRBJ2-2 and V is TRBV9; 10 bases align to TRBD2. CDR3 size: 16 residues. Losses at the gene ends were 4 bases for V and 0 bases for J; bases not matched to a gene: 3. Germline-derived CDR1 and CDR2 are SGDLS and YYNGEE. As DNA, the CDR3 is TGTGCCAGCAGCTTAGGACTAGCGGCGAACACCGGGGAGCTGTTTTTT. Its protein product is CASSLGLAANTGELFF. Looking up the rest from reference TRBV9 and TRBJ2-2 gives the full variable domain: DSGVTQTPKHLITATGQRVTLRCSPRSGDLSVYWYQQSLDQGLQFLIQYYNGEERAKGNILERFSAQQFPDLHSELNLSSLELGDSALYFCASSLGLAANTGELFFGEGSRLTVL.

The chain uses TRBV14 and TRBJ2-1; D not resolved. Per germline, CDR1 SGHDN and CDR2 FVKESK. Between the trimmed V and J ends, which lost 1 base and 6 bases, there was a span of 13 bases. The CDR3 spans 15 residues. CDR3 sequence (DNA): TGTGCCAGCAGCCAAGGGATCTTATGGGGCAATGAGCAGTTCTTC. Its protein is CASSQGILWGNEQFF.

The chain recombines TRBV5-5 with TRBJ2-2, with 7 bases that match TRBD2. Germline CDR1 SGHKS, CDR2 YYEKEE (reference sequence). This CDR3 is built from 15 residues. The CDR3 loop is CASGGEGTNTGELFF. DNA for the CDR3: TGTGCTAGCGGTGGGGAGGGGACGAACACCGGGGAGCTGTTTTTT.

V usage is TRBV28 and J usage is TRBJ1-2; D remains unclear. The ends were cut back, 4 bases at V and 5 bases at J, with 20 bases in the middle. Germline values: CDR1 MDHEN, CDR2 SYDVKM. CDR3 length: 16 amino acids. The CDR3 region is CASSSSPGPPPYGYTF. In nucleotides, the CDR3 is TGTGCCAGCAGTTCCTCCCCCGGGCCGCCGCCTTATGGCTACACCTTC.

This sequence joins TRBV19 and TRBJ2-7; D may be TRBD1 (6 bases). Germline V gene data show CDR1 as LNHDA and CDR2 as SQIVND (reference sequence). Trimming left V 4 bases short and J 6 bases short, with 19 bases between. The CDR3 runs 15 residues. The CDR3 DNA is TGTGCCAGTAGTAACAGGGTTGGAATCTCCGGCGAGCAGTACTTC. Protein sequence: CASSNRVGISGEQYF.

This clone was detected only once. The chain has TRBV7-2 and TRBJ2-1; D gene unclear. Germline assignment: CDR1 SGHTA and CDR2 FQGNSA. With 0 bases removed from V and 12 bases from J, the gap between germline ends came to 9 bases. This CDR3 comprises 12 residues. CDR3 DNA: TGTGCCAGCAGCTTAGCTGGTATTGGGCAGTTCTTC. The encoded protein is CASSLAGIGQFF. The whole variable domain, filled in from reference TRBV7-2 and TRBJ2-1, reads GAGVSQSPSNKVTEKGKDVELRCDPISGHTALYWYRQSLGQGLEFLIYFQGNSAPDKSGLPSDRFSAERTGGSVSTLTIQRTQQEDSAVYLCASSLAGIGQFFGPGTRLTVL.

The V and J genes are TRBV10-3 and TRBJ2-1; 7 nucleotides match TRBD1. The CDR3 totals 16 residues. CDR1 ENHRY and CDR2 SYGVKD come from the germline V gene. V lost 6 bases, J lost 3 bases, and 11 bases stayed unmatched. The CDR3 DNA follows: TGTGCCATCAGGGGGAACCGGGACAGCTACTACAATGAGCAGTTCTTC. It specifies CAIRGNRDSYYNEQFF.

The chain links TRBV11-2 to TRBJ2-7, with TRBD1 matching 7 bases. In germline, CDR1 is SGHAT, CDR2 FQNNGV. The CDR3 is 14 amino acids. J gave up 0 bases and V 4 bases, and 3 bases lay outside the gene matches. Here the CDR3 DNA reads TGTGCCAGCAGCTCCCGACAGGGCTCCTACGAGCAGTACTTC. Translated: CASSSRQGSYEQYF.

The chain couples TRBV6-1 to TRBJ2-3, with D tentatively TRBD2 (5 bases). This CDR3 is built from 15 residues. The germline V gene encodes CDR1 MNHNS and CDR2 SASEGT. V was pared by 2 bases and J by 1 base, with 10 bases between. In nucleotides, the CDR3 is TGTGCCAGCAGTGAAATTAATAGCGGCACAGATACGCAGTATTTT. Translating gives CASSEINSGTDTQYF.

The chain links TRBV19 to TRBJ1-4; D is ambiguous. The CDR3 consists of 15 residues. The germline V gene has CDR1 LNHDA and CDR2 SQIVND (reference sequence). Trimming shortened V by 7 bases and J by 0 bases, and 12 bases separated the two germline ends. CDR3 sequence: CASKKQIATNEKLFF. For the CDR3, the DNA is TGTGCCAGTAAGAAACAGATTGCAACTAATGAAAAACTGTTTTTT.

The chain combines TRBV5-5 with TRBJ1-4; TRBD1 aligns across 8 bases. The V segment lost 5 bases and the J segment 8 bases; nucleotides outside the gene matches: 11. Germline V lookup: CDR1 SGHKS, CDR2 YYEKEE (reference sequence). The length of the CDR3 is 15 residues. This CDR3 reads CASSKPGQEKEKLFF. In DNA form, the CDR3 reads TGTGCCAGCAGTAAACCGGGACAGGAGAAGGAAAAACTGTTTTTT.

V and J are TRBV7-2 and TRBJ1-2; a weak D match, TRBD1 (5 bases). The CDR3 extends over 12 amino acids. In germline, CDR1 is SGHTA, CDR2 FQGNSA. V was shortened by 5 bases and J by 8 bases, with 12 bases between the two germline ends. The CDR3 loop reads CASSPGGSGYTF. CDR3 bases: TGTGCCAGCAGCCCCGGGGGGTCCGGCTACACCTTC.